This T cell receptor (beta chain) came from a study of beta chain features in type 1 diabetes (dated by TCRdb to about 2018). With respect to the entire study: Patients and healthy donors did not differ in mean age, gender distribution, total cell number or subset yield. A total of about 100,000,000 sorted cells were examined across all samples, and RNA yield correlated strongly with the number of cells per subset. The study compared the TCRB repertoires of sorted circulating CD4+ T cell subsets in recently diagnosed type 1 diabetes patients with those in matched healthy donors. Regulatory and stem cell-like memory subsets were obtained from only 8 patients and roughly 8 healthy donors, while naive and central memory subsets were obtained from all 30 or so donors.

Results and caveats for the whole study, not just this receptor: HLA sub-analyses involved small numbers of individuals, so any influence of HLA type on TCRB rearrangement remained unresolved. Fewer insertions and more nucleotide deletions at VDJ recombination sites were observed in patients with type 1 diabetes, implying thymic rearrangement abnormalities. Sequencing cDNA rather than genomic DNA could over-represent highly expressing activated cells, although activation and CD3 levels did not differ between groups. PCR may preferentially amplify shorter templates, but because patient and control samples were amplified and corrected together, any resulting skew would affect both groups equally. Naive, central memory and regulatory TCRB repertoires appeared to be more alike among patients than among healthy donors. A moderate but significant shortening of TCRB CDR3 length was observed in type 1 diabetes patients in all four CD4+ subsets.

Each donor gave one peripheral blood draw, approximately 120 mL on average, collected into heparinised tubes. A BD FACSAria II was used to sort naive, central memory, regulatory and stem cell-like memory CD4+ T cells with a panel that included CD45RO, CCR7, CD25, CD127, CD95 and CD27. Every sorted population had a purity above 98%. Right away, PBMCs were isolated by Lymphoprep density gradient centrifugation and were stained directly, with no culture step. So that batch effects would be minimized, each experiment stained and sorted samples in pairs, pairing one healthy donor with one patient. Sequences SNHLY (CDR1) and FYNNEI (CDR2) are obtained from the germline V gene. The junction carries 3 bases between V and J, which are trimmed by 1 base and 5 bases respectively. Including the terminal cysteine and phenylalanine, the CDR3 comprises 12 residues. Only CDR3 DNA remains: 36 bases, in frame from the first base.

A few counts support this clone. Its antigen remains undetermined. Per-nucleotide qualities are absent, and no much larger clonotype sits a single base away. The entire isolated RNA was reverse transcribed using the High Capacity cDNA Reverse Transcription Kit, and thus expressed TCRB transcripts were sequenced. Deep immunoSEQ sequencing was performed on naive, central memory and regulatory T cell samples, with an average of roughly 3.6 million total reads per sample. After sorted cells were lysed in RLT buffer, RNA was extracted with DNase-treated RNeasy Micro or Mini kits, with the choice depending on cell number. To prevent cross-contamination, each cell subset was processed individually, whereas patient and healthy donor samples were processed jointly. Using the immunoSEQ multiplex PCR, TCRB sequences were amplified from cDNA into 87-bp fragments spanning the CDR3 region. Sequencing of the amplicons was performed on the Illumina HiSeq platform. On the study's bioinformatics: Synthetic template baselines were used to correct PCR bias computationally, reads within Hamming distance 2 were collapsed, and singletons that could not be merged were discarded. By aligning reads against IMGT, V, D and J genes, CDR3 length, and insertions or deletions at six rearrangement sites were assigned. Within each subset, clonotype counts were normalized to sorted cell number, after which true diversity and Gini coefficients were computed with the tcR R package. The overlap coefficient, calculated on TCRB nucleotide sequences, was used to measure repertoire sharing. As a proxy for the pre-selection repertoire, out-of-frame TCRB sequences from naive cells were analyzed. TCRdb took over this immuneACCESS table, retaining in-frame rearrangements with V and J assigned. Such tables are incomplete; in checked studies, under half of the missing clones stem from an unresolved V gene, and the remainder is unexplained. V, J and clone size derive from that table, while D and trimming were established from the DNA sequence. The sample yields roughly 240,000 clones; 24% were counted once. About 0.012% of the sample goes to the ten largest clones.

Sequencing was done on a sample of naive CD4+ T cells from blood. The sample's cell subset or site label, decoded: true naive CD4+ T cells. The rearranged segments are TRBV2 and TRBJ2-1; the D gene cannot be resolved reliably. This clonotype was sampled from a woman younger than 45 with type 1 diabetes. The DNA reads TGTGCCAGCAGTGAAGATAACAATGAGCAGTTCTTC. Protein translation: CASSEDNNEQFF.